Listed below are T cell receptor beta chains from one sample, sequenced in a study of blood T cell repertoires in COVID-19. Profiling relied on immunoSEQ multiplex PCR, and the TCRdb table lists in-frame clones only, not all of them. Of more than 300,000 clones listed, nearly 90% are singletons. Specimen: PBMCs or T cells enriched from blood (not recorded which). The receptors were gathered from a woman in her 30s who had recovered from COVID-19. Each CDR3 is given with its conserved first and last residue. D genes are given only for firm matches. Size tells how often a clone was seen (once, few, many) or the class of an expanded clone, and some rows leave it out.

j_call,d_call,clone_size,v_call,cdr3_aa,cdr3_nt
TRBJ1-1,-,once,TRBV30,CAWSTSVGVNTEAFF,TGTGCCTGGAGTACCTCCGTTGGAGTGAACACTGAAGCTTTCTTT
TRBJ2-7,TRBD1,-,TRBV6-5,CASIDRAKLPYEQYF,TGTGCCAGCATAGACAGGGCCAAGCTTCCCTACGAGCAGTACTTC
TRBJ2-5,TRBD2,-,TRBV5-1,CASNPGGIGNQETQYF,TGCGCCAGCAACCCCGGGGGGATCGGGAACCAAGAGACCCAGTACTTC
TRBJ2-1,-,-,TRBV9,CASSVDGGTGGEQFF,TGTGCCAGCAGCGTAGATGGAGGGACTGGGGGTGAGCAGTTCTTC
TRBJ1-6,-,-,TRBV7-6,CASSLVQAGNSPLHF,TGTGCCAGCAGCTTAGTCCAGGCGGGGAATTCACCCCTCCACTTT
TRBJ1-2,TRBD1,-,TRBV27,CASSLDRRGWYTF,TGTGCCAGCAGTTTGGACAGGAGAGGATGGTACACCTTC
TRBJ2-2,-,-,TRBV5-4,CASSPPNTGELFF,TGTGCCAGCAGTCCCCCAAACACCGGGGAGCTGTTTTTT
TRBJ1-2,-,-,TRBV6-5,CASRGGQNYGYTF,TGTGCCAGCAGGGGGGGGCAGAACTATGGCTACACCTTC
TRBJ1-5,-,few,TRBV12-3/TRBV12-4,CASSYSNQPQHF,TGTGCCAGCAGCTATAGCAATCAGCCCCAGCATTTT
TRBJ2-7,TRBD1,-,TRBV7-8,CASSLVGSRGLYEQYF,TGTGCCAGCAGCTTAGTTGGGTCCAGGGGGCTGTACGAGCAGTACTTC
TRBJ1-2,-,-,TRBV25-1,CASPRVMDGYTF,TGTGCCAGCCCCCGGGTGATGGATGGCTACACCTTC
TRBJ1-1,-,-,TRBV2,CASSAGNTEAFF,TGTGCCAGCAGTGCAGGGAACACTGAAGCTTTCTTT
TRBJ1-1,TRBD1,-,TRBV7-2,CASRTGLEAFF,TGTGCCAGCAGGACAGGGCTTGAAGCTTTCTTT
TRBJ1-1,TRBD1,-,TRBV5-1,CASSLTGGTNTEAFF,TGCGCCAGCAGCTTGACAGGGGGAACGAACACTGAAGCTTTCTTT
TRBJ1-1,-,-,TRBV9,CASSVASRNTEAFF,TGTGCCAGCAGCGTAGCCTCCAGGAACACTGAAGCTTTCTTT
TRBJ2-3,TRBD2,once,TRBV12-5,CASGLVLLAGGKDTQYF,TGTGCTAGTGGTTTGGTACTTCTAGCGGGGGGCAAAGATACGCAGTATTTT
TRBJ1-2,TRBD1,once,TRBV19,CASSTQGGANYGYTF,TGTGCCAGTAGTACACAGGGGGGAGCTAACTATGGCTACACCTTC
TRBJ1-3,-,-,TRBV2,CARESSGNTIYF,TGTGCCAGGGAGAGCTCTGGAAACACCATATATTTT
TRBJ1-6,-,-,TRBV5-1,CASSSTGLQSPLHF,TGCGCCAGCAGCTCGACAGGCCTGCAGTCACCCCTCCACTTT
TRBJ2-5,-,-,TRBV9,CASSVEASRETQYF,TGTGCCAGCAGCGTAGAGGCTAGCCGGGAGACCCAGTACTTC
TRBJ1-2,-,-,TRBV27,CASSPFDRSYGYTF,TGTGCCAGCAGCCCCTTCGACAGAAGCTATGGCTACACCTTC
TRBJ1-1,-,-,TRBV4-2,CASSQDQGSTEAFF,TGTGCCAGCAGCCAAGATCAGGGGAGCACTGAAGCTTTCTTT
TRBJ1-2,TRBD1,-,TRBV12-3/TRBV12-4,CASSPGTGENTF,TGTGCCAGCAGCCCCGGGACAGGAGAGAACACCTTC
TRBJ1-2,-,-,TRBV5-1,CASSVTDSYGYTF,TGCGCCAGCAGCGTGACAGATTCCTATGGCTACACCTTC
TRBJ2-7,TRBD2,-,TRBV6-5,CASRRGAAEQYF,TGTGCCAGCAGGCGGGGGGCAGCCGAGCAGTACTTC
TRBJ1-2,-,once,TRBV2,CASSDRPSNYGYTF,TGTGCCAGCAGTGACAGGCCTTCTAACTATGGCTACACCTTC